What follows are 17 T cell receptor beta chains derived from one specimen sequenced in a study of OX40 agonist ivuxolimab in advanced cancers. The repertoire was sequenced with immunoSEQ multiplex PCR; TCRdb's copy has only in-frame clones and lacks some. In the table there are over 25,000 clones, about four fifths of which are singletons. Specimen: CD4+ or CD8+ T cells sorted from blood, collected in a trial of the OX40 agonist ivuxolimab. The origin of the receptors is an adult with an advanced solid tumor such as melanoma, head and neck, liver or kidney cancer.

The chain links TRBV6-5 to TRBJ1-1; 10 nucleotides agree with TRBD1. The J segment lost 12 bases and the V segment lost 7 bases, leaving 11 bases of the junction unmatched. The CDR3 has 13 amino acids. CDR1 is MNHEY and CDR2 is SVGAGI in the germline V gene. The CDR3 sequence: CASIPRTGGISFF. The CDR3 DNA is TGTGCCAGCATACCCCGGACAGGGGGAATTTCTTTCTTT.

The chain employs TRBV7-9 and TRBJ2-5, with 10 bases lining up with TRBD2. The end of the DNA is better explained by TRBJ2-7, so the J call may be wrong. This CDR3 is built from 15 residues. CDR1 is SEHNR and CDR2 is FQNEAQ in the germline V gene (reference sequence). The CDR3 loop reads CASSPGTSAEYEQYF. The CDR3 region has the DNA TGTGCCAGCAGCCCCGGGACTAGCGCCGAATACGAGCAGTACTTC.

V gene TRBV27 combines with J gene TRBJ2-5, with 11 bases identical to TRBD2. The germline gives CDR1 MNHEY, CDR2 SMNVEV (reference sequence). Trimming took 5 bases from V and 5 from J; bases not matched to a gene: 10. CDR3 length equals 16 residues. The CDR3 region has the DNA TGTGCCAGCAGTCCCCGGGTAGCGGGGGGGATGGAGACCCAGTACTTC. This sequence encodes CASSPRVAGGMETQYF.

This sequence joins TRBV5-1 and TRBJ1-1; D perhaps matches TRBD1 (6 bases). The CDR3 loop spans 14 amino acids. Trimming stripped 4 bases from V and 1 base from J, with 11 bases between. Per the germline V gene, CDR1 is SGHRS and CDR2 is YFSETQ. The CDR3: CASSQGTKNTEAFF. For the CDR3, the DNA is TGCGCCAGCAGCCAGGGGACCAAGAACACTGAAGCTTTCTTT.

This chain joins TRBV15 and TRBJ2-7; weak D call: TRBD2 (5 bases). Between the trimmed V and J ends, which lost 1 base and 2 bases, there was a span of 12 bases. This CDR3 contains 15 residues. CDR1 and CDR2 from the germline V gene are LNHNV and YYDKDF (reference sequence). The CDR3 region is CATSRGGGSAYEQYF. CDR3 DNA: TGTGCCACCAGCAGAGGAGGCGGGTCAGCCTACGAGCAGTACTTC.

This clone was observed a handful of times. Relative to the germline gene, one junction end is altered; a read error may explain this. The chain recombines TRBV7-7 with TRBJ2-5; tentatively, D is TRBD2 (7 bases). The CDR3 consists of 16 residues. Germline loops: CDR1 SSHAT, CDR2 FNYEAQ (reference sequence). This CDR3 is CASSLAAGAAQETQYF. The CDR3 nucleotides read TGTGCTAGCAGCTTAGCTGCGGGGGCCGCCCAAGAGACCCAGTACTTC.

J is TRBJ2-2 and V is TRBV2; the match to TRBD1 covers 10 bases. V shed 6 bases and J 1 base; nucleotides not matched to a gene: 2. This CDR3 has 15 residues. CDR1 and CDR2 from the germline V gene are SNHLY and FYNNEI. CDR3 loop: CASRRDRGNTGELFF. CDR3 sequence (DNA): TGTGCCAGCAGGAGGGACAGGGGGAACACCGGGGAGCTGTTTTTT.

The chain combines TRBV9 with TRBJ1-4, with D uncertain. Trimming stripped 1 base from V and 7 bases from J, with 8 bases between. The germline V gene encodes CDR1 SGDLS and CDR2 YYNGEE. This CDR3 is 13 amino acids long. In DNA, the CDR3 is TGTGCCAGCAGCGTACTCGGTGGTGAAAAACTGTTTTTT. Translation: CASSVLGGEKLFF.

V usage is TRBV7-9 and J usage is TRBJ2-7; D is unresolved. Germline CDR1 reads SEHNR; CDR2 reads FQNEAQ (reference sequence). This CDR3 region has 14 residues. Trimming cost V 3 bases and J 6 bases, with 15 bases left between them. Here the CDR3 reads CASSFSSGSGEQYF. In nucleotides, the CDR3 is TGTGCCAGCAGCTTTAGTTCCGGGTCCGGCGAGCAGTACTTC.

Only one count was recorded for this clone. The chain has TRBV28 and TRBJ1-4, with D tentatively TRBD1 (5 bases). The CDR3 runs to 16 residues. CDR1 MDHEN and CDR2 SYDVKM come from the germline V gene. Trimming left V 5 bases short and J 2 bases short, with 15 bases between. CDR3 DNA: TGTGCCAGCAGTACCGGGGGGTCGCCGACTAATGAAAAACTGTTTTTT. This translates into CASSTGGSPTNEKLFF.

The rearrangement uses TRBV5-1 and TRBJ2-2; 10 bases agree with TRBD1. CDR1 and CDR2 (germline): SGHRS, YFSETQ. Losses at the gene ends were 3 bases for V and 8 bases for J; bases not matched to a gene: 4. This CDR3 comprises 14 residues. The DNA of the CDR3 is TGCGCCAGCAGCTACCGGGACAGGGGAGGGGAGCTGTTTTTT. Residues: CASSYRDRGGELFF.

This chain uses TRBV6-5 with TRBJ2-5; 9 bases agree with TRBD2. Germline CDR1 reads MNHEY; CDR2 reads SVGAGI. The CDR3 loop spans 13 amino acids. The ends lost 6 bases at V and 5 bases at J; junction bases unmatched: 4. DNA of the CDR3: TGTGCCAGCAGGGGGACTAGCTGGGAGACCCAGTACTTC. Residues: CASRGTSWETQYF.

This clone was recorded only once. The chain uses TRBV7-9 and TRBJ1-4; 7 positions agree with TRBD1. The germline V gene has CDR1 SEHNR and CDR2 FQNEAQ (reference sequence). The CDR3 extends over 15 amino acids. The V segment lost 3 bases and the J segment 7 bases; nucleotides outside the gene matches: 8. CDR3 in amino acids: CASSLNRGGGEKLFF. CDR3 nucleotides: TGTGCCAGCAGCTTGAACAGGGGAGGGGGTGAAAAACTGTTTTTT.

This chain links TRBV15 with TRBJ2-1, with a tentative D call TRBD2 (6 bases). This CDR3 is 14 amino acids long. Between the trimmed V and J ends, which lost 5 bases and 8 bases, there was a span of 16 bases. Germline V gene lookup returns CDR1 LNHNV and CDR2 YYDKDF (reference sequence). CDR3 region: CATSRLYGGDEQFF. CDR3 sequence (DNA): TGTGCCACCAGCCGCCTTTATGGAGGGGATGAGCAGTTCTTC. The full variable domain, completed using reference TRBV15 and TRBJ2-1, is DAMVIQNPRYQVTQFGKPVTLSCSQTLNHNVMYWYQQKSSQAPKLLFHYYDKDFNNEADTPDNFQSRRPNTSFCFLDIRSPGLGDTAMYLCATSRLYGGDEQFFGPGTRLTVL.

By its share, this clone is medium-sized. V usage is TRBV5-5 and J usage is TRBJ2-1; 7 bases agree with TRBD2. Germline-derived CDR1 and CDR2 are SGHKS and YYEKEE (reference sequence). Germline trimming cut 0 bases from V and 7 bases from J; bases unmatched to any gene: 7. The CDR3 is 15 amino acids. CDR3 nucleotide sequence: TGTGCCAGCAGCTTGGAAAGCGGGGCTTGGAATGAGCAGTTCTTC. Translating gives CASSLESGAWNEQFF.

This clone was picked up one time. The chain carries TRBV12-2 and TRBJ1-2. TRBV12-2 is listed as a pseudogene. The CDR3 is made up of 15 amino acids. The CDR3 DNA is TGTGCAAGTCGCTTAGTCTACCTCCACGAGTATGGCTACACCTTC. Residues: CASRLVYLHEYGYTF.

The rearrangement joins TRBV28 to TRBJ1-2, with no clear D. Trimming cost V 5 bases and J 0 bases, with 4 bases left between them. This CDR3 contains 12 residues. Germline values: CDR1 MDHEN, CDR2 SYDVKM. CDR3 coding DNA: TGTGCCAGCAGTACAGCTAACTATGGCTACACCTTC. Encoded protein: CASSTANYGYTF.